This paragraph covers one TCR beta chain sequence. The CDR3 is 17 amino acids. The V gene's germline CDR1 is MNHEY and CDR2 SVGEGT. Trimming took 5 bases from V and 4 from J, leaving 23 bases between them. The data stem from a study of blood T cell repertoires in COVID-19. The overall study: Collection of acute and convalescent COVID-19 samples took place in the United States, Italy and Spain. T cells, B-cell-depleted T cells, or PBMCs supplied cDNA or gDNA.

Authors' analysis steps: Amplifying reference gene primers gave estimates of nucleated cell counts. The protocol was immunoSEQ multiplex PCR, while the TCRdb copy is restricted to in-frame clones and leaves out a portion. V and J calls and clone size come straight from that table; D and trimming were deduced from the DNA. Here the sample spans approximately 58,000 clones, 90% being singletons. The chain recombines TRBV6-2 or TRBV6-3 with TRBJ2-5; a weak D match, TRBD2 (6 bases). The clonotype originates from a woman older than 75 with active COVID-19. Sequencing was performed on peripheral blood. The CDR3 spells CASSGAILGGSRETQYF. DNA of the CDR3: TGTGCCAGCAGTGGCGCTATTCTGGGGGGTTCTCGAGAGACCCAGTACTTC.